Detailed here is one T cell receptor (beta chain). Trimming removed 3 bases from V and 4 bases from J, with 10 bases in between. The CDR3 contains 14 residues. Per germline, CDR1 MDHEN and CDR2 SYDVKM. This specimen belongs to a study of control samples from healthy donors and cancer patients. Method: immunoSEQ multiplex PCR; TCRdb's copy keeps in-frame clones and lacks some. The sample has about 40,000 clones, 92% seen once. Sequencing was performed on blood. The V call is TRBV28, the J call TRBJ1-3; D uncertain. The sequence was obtained from a woman in her forties or fifties in good health. For the CDR3, the DNA is TGTGCCAGCAGTTTTTCGGGGTCCGGAAACACCATATATTTT. Its protein is CASSFSGSGNTIYF.